This T cell receptor beta chain was obtained from a study of T cell repertoires in cytomegalovirus infection. Study in general: CMV infection plus the matching HLA type was flagged by public TCR beta signatures.

This clonotype was picked up a small number of times. Its antigen is currently unknown. Germline loops: CDR1 DFQATT, CDR2 SNEGSKA (reference sequence). Trimming cost V 1 base and J 2 bases, with 13 bases left between them. The CDR3 has 15 amino acids. TCRdb re-called the reads through MiXCR, storing one row per CDR3 protein. The sample records approximately 110,000 distinct CDR3 sequences, about 33% being singletons. This specimen consisted of CD8+ T cells from cultured PBMCs, obtained from culture after CMV antigen stimulation. The TCR originated in a human donor in good health (CMV status not recorded). Some clones in this sample may be carry-over from other donors' samples. The chain links TRBV20-1 to TRBJ2-3; D not resolved. CDR3 in DNA: TGCAGTGCTAGAGGCGTCGGTCCCCACACAGATACGCAGTATTTT. Translation gives CSARGVGPHTDTQYF.